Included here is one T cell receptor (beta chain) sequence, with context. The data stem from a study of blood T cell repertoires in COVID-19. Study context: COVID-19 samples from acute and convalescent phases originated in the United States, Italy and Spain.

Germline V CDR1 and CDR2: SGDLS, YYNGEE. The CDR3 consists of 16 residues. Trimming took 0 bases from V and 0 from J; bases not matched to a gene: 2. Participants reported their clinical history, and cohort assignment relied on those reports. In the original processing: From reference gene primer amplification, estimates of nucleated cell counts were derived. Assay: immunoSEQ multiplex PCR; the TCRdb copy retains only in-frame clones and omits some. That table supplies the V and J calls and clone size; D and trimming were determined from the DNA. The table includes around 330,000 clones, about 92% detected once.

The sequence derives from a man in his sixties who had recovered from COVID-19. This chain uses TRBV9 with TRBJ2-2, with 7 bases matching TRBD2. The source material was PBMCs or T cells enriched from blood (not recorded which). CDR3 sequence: CASSVAGLANTGELFF. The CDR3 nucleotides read TGTGCCAGCAGCGTAGCTGGACTAGCGAACACCGGGGAGCTGTTTTTT.